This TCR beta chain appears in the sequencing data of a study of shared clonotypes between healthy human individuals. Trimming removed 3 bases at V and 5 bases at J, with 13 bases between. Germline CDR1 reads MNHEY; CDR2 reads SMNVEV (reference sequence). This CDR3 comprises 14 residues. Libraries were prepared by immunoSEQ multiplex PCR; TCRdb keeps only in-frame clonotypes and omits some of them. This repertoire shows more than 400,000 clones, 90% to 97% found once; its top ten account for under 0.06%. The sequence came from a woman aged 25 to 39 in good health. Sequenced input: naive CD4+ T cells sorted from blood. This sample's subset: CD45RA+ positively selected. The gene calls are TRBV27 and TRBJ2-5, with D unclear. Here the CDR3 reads CASSFAGPPETQYF. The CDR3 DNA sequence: TGTGCCAGCAGTTTTGCTGGGCCCCCGGAGACCCAGTACTTC.